This TCR beta chain was captured in a study of cytotoxic CD8 clonotypes in ibrutinib-treated CLL. Study at large: After a median around 12 months on treatment (6 to 36), response samples were drawn.

The data were produced by immunoSEQ multiplex PCR, yet TCRdb's version contains in-frame clones alone and is incomplete. Altogether under 40,000 clones are present, about 47% being singletons, with the ten largest covering 18%. Study-wide results and limits: Clonality went up at ibrutinib response and then declined back toward baseline at progression.

Notes on this clone: Antigen specificity is unknown.

Trimming cost V 0 bases and J 0 bases, with 10 bases left between them. The germline CDR1 and CDR2 sequences are SGHRS and YFSETQ. The CDR3 spans 16 residues. The chain joins TRBV5-1 to TRBJ2-1; D remains ambiguous. Sample: PBMCs, taken before ibrutinib treatment. This clonotype originated in a human donor with chronic lymphocytic leukemia. The CDR3 sequence: CASSLEGPTSYNEQFF. The DNA for the CDR3 is TGCGCCAGCAGCTTGGAAGGGCCAACCTCCTACAATGAGCAGTTCTTC.